Given below is one TCR beta chain in context. TCRdb keeps only in-frame clones here, not all; method: immunoSEQ multiplex PCR. The data contain approximately 22,000 clones, over 75% of them singletons. The sample is drawn from a study of OX40 agonist ivuxolimab in advanced cancers. The germline V and J ends were trimmed by 0 bases and 6 bases, with 9 bases remaining between them. This CDR3 region has 13 residues. Per germline, CDR1 MNHEY and CDR2 SVGAGI. The receptor's source is an adult with an advanced solid tumor such as melanoma, head and neck, liver or kidney cancer. This chain connects TRBV6-5 to TRBJ2-7, with D uncertain. The sample here was CD4+ or CD8+ T cells sorted from blood, taken in a trial of the OX40 agonist ivuxolimab. The CDR3 DNA sequence: TGTGCCAGCAGTTACTCGAGAGGTGGCGAGCAGTACTTC. Translating it yields CASSYSRGGEQYF.